These 30 T cell receptor beta chains were all obtained from the same sample, sequenced in a study of T cell repertoires in cytomegalovirus infection. TCRdb redid the calling of the reads with MiXCR, one entry per CDR3 protein. Of approximately 910,000 distinct CDR3 sequences listed, 25% to 40% are singletons. The antigens for these receptors are not known. The source was cultured CD8+ T cells from PBMCs, collected from culture after CMV antigen stimulation. These TCRs come from a human donor in good health (CMV status not recorded). Some clones in this sample may be carry-over from other donors' samples.

Note on this clonotype: This CDR3 fails to terminate in the conserved phenylalanine or tryptophan, so it likely reflects a read error. The V gene is TRBV7-9, the J gene TRBJ1-2; TRBD1 aligns across 9 bases. Germline V gene lookup returns CDR1 SEHNR and CDR2 FQNEAQ (reference sequence). V shed 5 bases, J shed 7 bases, and the junction held 11 bases outside the gene matches. The CDR3 has 15 residues. CDR3 sequence reads: CASSTLGQGSTGYTL. The CDR3 nucleotides read TGTGCCAGCAGCACGCTGGGACAGGGTTCTACTGGCTACACCTTA.

This clonotype was counted a few times. The chain links TRBV5-1 to TRBJ1-2, with D hard to call. Trimming removed 5 bases at V and 6 bases at J, with 14 bases between. The CDR3 totals 13 residues. Germline CDR1 SGHRS, CDR2 YFSETQ. CDR3 sequence reads: CASSPRGSDGYTF. CDR3 DNA sequence: TGCGCCAGCAGTCCCCGGGGTTCAGATGGCTACACCTTC.

Comments on this clonotype: The junction departs from germline at one end; a sequencing error may be responsible. The chain recombines TRBV6-6 with TRBJ2-1; no definite D call. This CDR3 spans 14 amino acids. The germline V gene has CDR1 MNHNY and CDR2 SVGAGI (reference sequence). The CDR3 DNA is TGTGCCAGCCTCGAAATATCCAGATACAATGAGCAGTTCTTT. Translated: CASLEISRYNEQFF.

Written as DNA, the CDR3 is TGTGCCAGCAGCGTAGTTGCGGGGGGGCCGGGACCCCACAATGAGCAGTTCTTC. Its translation is CASSVVAGGPGPHNEQFF. The chain is built from TRBV9 and TRBJ2-1; TRBD2 aligns across 9 bases. With 0 bases clipped from V and 5 bases from J, the junction kept 12 bases outside the gene matches. This CDR3 spans 18 amino acids. The germline gives CDR1 SGDLS, CDR2 YYNGEE.

The chain couples TRBV14 to TRBJ2-7, with D tentatively TRBD1 or TRBD2 (5 bases each). Germline CDR1 SGHDN, CDR2 FVKESK. The CDR3 runs to 14 residues. Trimming shortened V by 1 base and J by 3 bases, and 10 bases separated the two germline ends. The CDR3 spells CASSQGGTFYEQYV. In DNA form, the CDR3 reads TGTGCCAGCAGCCAAGGAGGGACCTTCTACGAGCAGTACGTC.

Many counts were recorded for this clonotype. The chain recombines TRBV7-6 with TRBJ2-1, with TRBD1 as a possible D gene (5 bases). Germline CDR1 and CDR2: SGHVS and FNYEAQ. The CDR3 contains 17 residues. V lost 1 base and J 3 bases, leaving 16 bases between the germline ends. CDR3 sequence: CASSLDVAGINYNEQFF. DNA for the CDR3: TGTGCCAGCAGCTTAGATGTTGCAGGGATTAACTACAATGAGCAGTTCTTC.

This clonotype was observed a few times. The chain uses TRBV28 and TRBJ2-1; 8 bases align to TRBD1. The CDR3 spans 21 residues. J was trimmed by 3 bases and V by 1 base; bases with no gene match: 20. In germline, CDR1 is MDHEN, CDR2 SYDVKM. The CDR3 is CASSLSPTGDFTLSSYNEQFF. CDR3 nucleotide sequence: TGTGCCAGCAGTTTATCTCCGACAGGGGACTTCACTTTATCTAGCTACAATGAGCAGTTCTTC.

Many counts were recorded for this clonotype. The chain couples TRBV6-2 or TRBV6-3 to TRBJ2-7; D gene uncertain. CDR3 length: 14 residues. V dropped 0 bases and J dropped 2 bases, with 8 bases sitting between them. CDR1 and CDR2 (germline): MNHEY, SVGEGT. CDR3 residues: CASSYSQATYEQYV. The DNA of the CDR3 is TGTGCCAGCAGTTACTCGCAGGCTACCTACGAGCAGTACGTC.

This clonotype was detected only a few times. The chain couples TRBV5-5 to TRBJ2-2; D possibly matches TRBD1 or TRBD2 (5 bases each). CDR3 length equals 16 residues. V lost 2 bases to trimming and J lost 5 bases, with 16 bases between them. CDR1 and CDR2 from the germline V gene are SGHKS and YYEKEE (reference sequence). This CDR3 reads CASSFRGTVSTGELFF. CDR3 nucleotide sequence: TGTGCCAGCAGCTTTCGGGGCACGGTATCGACCGGGGAGCTGTTTTTT.

This clonotype was observed a handful of times. This chain joins TRBV12-5 and TRBJ1-2; 7 bases are shared with TRBD1. J gave up 2 bases and V 5 bases, and 20 bases lay outside the gene matches. This CDR3 comprises 19 residues. CDR1 is LGHNT, CDR2 FRNRAP, per germline. The CDR3 here is CASGPEPSGGQKKNYGYTF. The DNA of the CDR3 is TGTGCTAGTGGTCCGGAACCCTCCGGGGGACAGAAGAAAAACTATGGCTACACCTTC.

This clonotype has ten or more counts. The chain employs TRBV27 and TRBJ2-7; TRBD2 matches at 7 bases. The CDR3 covers 12 residues. The germline gives CDR1 MNHEY, CDR2 SMNVEV (reference sequence). With V trimmed by 5 bases and J by 6 bases, 4 bases remained unmatched. The CDR3 bases are TGTGCCAGCAGTCGCGGCGGGAGCGAGCAGTACTTC. This sequence encodes CASSRGGSEQYF.

The chain couples TRBV5-4 to TRBJ2-1; the D gene could be TRBD1 or TRBD2 (7 bases each). V was trimmed by 3 bases and J by 7 bases, leaving 14 bases between them. CDR1 is SGHNT and CDR2 is YYREEE in the germline V gene (reference sequence). This CDR3 spans 14 amino acids. The CDR3 region is CASSWEGAGNEQFF. As DNA, the CDR3 is TGTGCCAGCAGCTGGGAGGGGGCCGGGAATGAGCAGTTCTTC.

The rearrangement joins TRBV27 to TRBJ2-3; weak D call: TRBD2 (5 bases). Germline CDR1 and CDR2: MNHEY and SMNVEV (reference sequence). The germline V and J ends were trimmed by 5 bases and 1 base, with 19 bases remaining between them. This CDR3 comprises 17 residues. The CDR3 reads CASSPIPRLGGTDTQYF. DNA for the CDR3: TGTGCCAGCAGTCCCATCCCCCGGCTCGGGGGCACAGATACGCAGTATTTT.

This clonotype turned up a few times. The chain is built from TRBV12-3 or TRBV12-4 and TRBJ2-3, with D tentatively TRBD2 (5 bases). V was clipped by 6 bases and J by 1 base, with 14 bases between them. CDR3 length equals 15 residues. CDR3 sequence: CASRPEMGGTDTQYF. For the CDR3, the DNA is TGTGCCAGCAGACCCGAGATGGGAGGCACAGATACGCAGTATTTT.

There are a few counts of this clonotype. This chain uses TRBV4-3 with TRBJ2-1; 11 bases match TRBD2. The V segment lost 0 bases and the J segment 8 bases; nucleotides outside the gene matches: 3. Germline V gene lookup returns CDR1 LGHNA and CDR2 YSLEER. CDR3 length: 15 residues. CDR3 coding DNA: TGCGCCAGCAGCCAAGATAGCGGGGGGGTCGATGAGCAGTTCTTC. Translated: CASSQDSGGVDEQFF.

This clonotype has ten or more counts. The CDR3 protein is CASSLGTRGDPKNIQYF. The CDR3 nucleotides are TGTGCCAGCAGCCTAGGAACCAGGGGTGACCCCAAAAACATTCAGTACTTC. V and J are TRBV7-2 and TRBJ2-4, with D possibly being TRBD1 (6 bases). The CDR3 loop spans 17 amino acids. The germline gives CDR1 SGHTA, CDR2 FQGNSA. Deletions cut 5 bases from V and 2 bases from J, with 19 bases between.

The V gene is TRBV10-3, the J gene TRBJ1-6, with 7 bases lining up with TRBD1. Germline-derived CDR1 and CDR2 are ENHRY and SYGVKD. Germline trimming cut 6 bases from V and 7 bases from J; bases unmatched to any gene: 9. The CDR3 spans 15 residues. The CDR3 region is CAISPVDRENSPLHF. CDR3 in DNA: TGTGCCATCAGCCCCGTAGACAGGGAGAATTCACCCCTCCACTTT.

This clonotype was found a few times. V gene TRBV24-1 combines with J gene TRBJ2-4; unclear D gene. Trimming pared 7 bases from V and 0 bases from J, leaving 6 bases between. CDR1 is KGHDR and CDR2 is SFDVKD in the germline V gene. This CDR3 contains 13 residues. Here the CDR3 DNA reads TGTGCCACCAGAGGTGGAGCCAAAAACATTCAGTACTTC. It encodes CATRGGAKNIQYF.

The chain is built from TRBV7-9 and TRBJ2-4; the D is unclear. Looked up from germline, CDR1 is SEHNR and CDR2 is FQNEAQ (reference sequence). CDR3 length: 14 residues. V was cut by 5 bases and J by 3 bases, with 11 bases left in between. DNA for the CDR3: TGTGCCAGCAGCCCCCCAGGCCACAAAAACATTCAGTACTTC. As protein: CASSPPGHKNIQYF.

The chain uses TRBV27 and TRBJ1-1; D unclear. Between the trimmed V and J ends, which lost 11 bases and 4 bases, there was a span of 14 bases. The CDR3 consists of 12 residues. Germline-derived CDR1 and CDR2 are MNHEY and SMNVEV (reference sequence). CDR3 sequence: CASMGSFTEAFF. The CDR3 region has the DNA TGTGCCTCCATGGGCTCGTTCACTGAAGCTTTCTTT.

The chain uses TRBV19 and TRBJ2-3; D may be TRBD1 (6 bases). The CDR3 is made up of 14 amino acids. Trimming stripped 3 bases from V and 4 bases from J, with 11 bases between. Germline CDR1 reads LNHDA; CDR2 reads SQIVND (reference sequence). The CDR3 region is CASSIWGLSDTQYF. Here the CDR3 DNA reads TGTGCCAGTAGTATCTGGGGGCTTTCAGATACGCAGTATTTT.

This clonotype has at least ten counts. The chain links TRBV7-6 to TRBJ2-7; possibly TRBD1 for D (6 bases). This CDR3 is 15 amino acids long. The germline V gene has CDR1 SGHVS and CDR2 FNYEAQ. V gave up 5 bases and J gave up 5 bases, with 19 bases separating them. In DNA form, the CDR3 reads TGTGCCAGCAGCCTGATGGACAGCCCCTCTAACGAGCAGTACTTC. Residues: CASSLMDSPSNEQYF.

This clonotype has just one count. The chain is built from TRBV27 and TRBJ2-7; D perhaps matches TRBD1 (7 bases). V was pared by 6 bases and J by 3 bases, with 21 bases between. Germline CDR1 MNHEY, CDR2 SMNVEV (reference sequence). The CDR3 has 16 amino acids. CDR3 coding DNA: TGTGCCAGCAGCCCCCCCCGTGGAGGGGGCTTCTACGAGCAGTACTTC. Its protein is CASSPPRGGGFYEQYF.

In DNA, the CDR3 is TGTGCCAGCAGCCTAGAGGACAGGGGCGCGAACACTGAAGCTTTCTTT. Translating it yields CASSLEDRGANTEAFF. V gene TRBV6-2 or TRBV6-3 combines with J gene TRBJ1-1; 9 bases fit TRBD1. With V trimmed by 6 bases and J by 1 base, 9 bases remained unmatched. The CDR3 is 16 amino acids. Germline values: CDR1 MNHEY, CDR2 SVGEGT.

The chain has TRBV24-1 and TRBJ2-3; 8 positions agree with TRBD1. This CDR3 has 20 residues. V gave up 4 bases and J gave up 0 bases; unmatched junction bases: 17. Germline-derived CDR1 and CDR2 are KGHDR and SFDVKD. The DNA of the CDR3 is TGTGCCACCAGTGACCTCGATCCGGGACAGGACGCTCTCAGCACAGATACGCAGTATTTT. It yields the protein CATSDLDPGQDALSTDTQYF.

Only a few counts were recorded for this clonotype. The chain is built from TRBV7-2 and TRBJ1-1, with a weak D call TRBD1 (5 bases). V lost 5 bases and J 0 bases, leaving 13 bases between the germline ends. CDR1 is SGHTA and CDR2 is FQGNSA in the germline V gene. This CDR3 has 15 residues. CDR3 DNA: TGTGCCAGCAGCCAACTAGGGACCATGAACACTGAAGCTTTCTTT. It encodes CASSQLGTMNTEAFF.

This clonotype has a count of ten or more. The chain is built from TRBV7-2 and TRBJ2-7; TRBD2 aligns across 8 bases. Germline values: CDR1 SGHTA, CDR2 FQGNSA. The ends lost 1 base at V and 3 bases at J; junction bases unmatched: 8. The CDR3 has 16 amino acids. CDR3 protein: CASSLVRGGIFYEQYF. As DNA, the CDR3 is TGTGCCAGCAGCTTAGTTCGGGGGGGCATATTCTACGAGCAGTACTTC.

Here the CDR3 reads CASSTSPAYEQYF. CDR3 in DNA: TGTGCCAGCAGTACTTCCCCGGCCTACGAGCAGTACTTC. The rearrangement links TRBV27 to TRBJ2-7; D not resolved. Trimming took 5 bases from V and 2 from J, leaving 10 bases between them. The CDR3 consists of 13 residues. Germline CDR1 MNHEY, CDR2 SMNVEV (reference sequence).

This rearrangement joins TRBV2 to TRBJ2-1, with D perhaps matching TRBD1 (5 bases). Germline-derived CDR1 and CDR2 are SNHLY and FYNNEI. There are 15 residues in the CDR3. V lost 3 bases and J 2 bases, leaving 11 bases between the germline ends. DNA of the CDR3: TGTGCCAGCAGTGACGGGCAAGGGGCCTACAATGAGCAGTTCTTC. The encoded protein is CASSDGQGAYNEQFF.

This clonotype appeared many times. The rearrangement links TRBV6-5 to TRBJ2-1; a weak D match, TRBD2 (6 bases). Germline values: CDR1 MNHEY, CDR2 SVGAGI. V was shortened by 2 bases and J by 8 bases, with 19 bases between the two germline ends. The CDR3 spans 16 residues. The CDR3 sequence: CASSYLGRGFRDEQFF. CDR3 nucleotide sequence: TGTGCCAGCAGTTACCTGGGACGGGGGTTCCGGGATGAGCAGTTCTTC.